A single sample is the source of the 8 T cell receptor beta chains below, sequenced in a study of regulatory T cells in long-lasting Graves disease. Time point defined: newly diagnosed GD, antithyroid drugs for less than 3 months. Generation of the TCR library employed RNA extracted from PBMCs. Libraries of TCR beta came from iRepertoire HTBI primers plus Arm-PCR of CDR3 regions. TCRdb reprocessed the multiplex PCR reads with MiXCR, giving one entry per CDR3 protein. The table records roughly 420,000 distinct CDR3 sequences, roughly 15% of them present only once. The data were also submitted as part of a second study, on T cells in Graves' hyperthyroidism and ophthalmopathy.

The specimen was peripheral blood mononuclear cells (PBMCs), collected at new diagnosis, from a patient treated with antithyroid drugs. The receptors come from a woman aged 25 to 39 with Graves disease.

Worth noting for this clonotype: A much larger clone differs from this one at a single base, so this may be a read error. This CDR3 is CASSLLLAGGNEQFF. CDR3 nucleotide sequence: TGCGCCAGCAGCCTTCTACTAGCGGGAGGGAACGAGCAGTTCTTC. The chain has TRBV4-1 and TRBJ2-1; TRBD2 matches 13 bases. The germline CDR1 and CDR2 sequences are MGHRA and YSYEKL. V shed 4 bases and J 10 bases; nucleotides not matched to a gene: 7. The CDR3 covers 15 residues.

A word on this clonotype: This likely traces to a read error, being one base from a far larger clone. The chain recombines TRBV7-6 with TRBJ2-1; perhaps TRBD2 as D (6 bases). The CDR3 length is 17 residues. The germline V gene has CDR1 SGHVS and CDR2 FNYEAQ. CDR3 in DNA: TGTGCCAGCGGCTTATTGGGAGGTCCTGACTCCTACAATGAGCAGTTCTTC. Translating gives CASGLLGGPDSYNEQFF.

The table lists this clonotype with a count of one. At one of its ends the junction is not consistent with the germline gene, which may arise from a read error. CDR3: CAGSFPGGNTIYF. CDR3 DNA: TGTGCCGGCAGTTTCCCCGGGGGAAACACCATATATTTT. The V call is TRBV12-3 or TRBV12-4, the J call TRBJ1-3; D unclear. The CDR3 is made up of 13 amino acids.

The chain is built from TRBV12-3 or TRBV12-4 and TRBJ2-7, with 8 bases aligning to TRBD1. This CDR3 spans 16 amino acids. The V gene end was trimmed by 3 bases and the J gene end by 0 bases; junction bases not matched to a gene: 7. CDR3 bases: TGTGCCAGCAGTTTCGGGGACAGGTCCCTCTCCTACGAGCAGTACTTC. This encodes CASSFGDRSLSYEQYF.

For this clonotype: Given a much more abundant clone one base away, this may be a read error. The J gene is TRBJ2-7, the V gene TRBV20-1; 9 bases match TRBD1. This CDR3 spans 14 amino acids. The germline CDR1 and CDR2 sequences are DFQATT and SNEGSKA (reference sequence). V trimming: 1 base; J trimming: 6 bases; junction bases outside the gene matches: 7. The CDR3 coding sequence is TGCAGTGCTAGAGCAGCACCGGGACAGGGCGAGCAGTACTTC. It specifies CSARAAPGQGEQYF.

The chain recombines TRBV20-1 with TRBJ2-7; D gene ambiguous. V was shortened by 6 bases and J by 2 bases, with 20 bases between the two germline ends. Germline V gene sequence: CDR1 DFQATT, CDR2 SNEGSKA (reference sequence). This CDR3 region has 15 residues. The CDR3 nucleotides read TGCAGTGCCCCAGGCAGCGCCTCCAGTACCTACGAGCAGTACTTC. Translated: CSAPGSASSTYEQYF.

A few counts support this clonotype. Here the CDR3 reads CASGRVHEKLFF. CDR3 in DNA: TGTGCCAGCGGCAGGGTTCATGAAAAACTGTTTTTT. The rearrangement joins TRBV27 to TRBJ1-4, with D possibly being TRBD1 (5 bases). CDR3 length: 12 residues. V lost 8 bases to trimming and J lost 6 bases, with 10 bases between them. CDR1 is MNHEY and CDR2 is SMNVEV in the germline V gene (reference sequence).

For this clonotype: A much larger clone lies one base from this, so it may be a read error. The gene calls are TRBV7-8 and TRBJ2-5; a weak D match, TRBD2 (6 bases). From germline, CDR1 is SGHVS and CDR2 FQNEAQ. CDR3 length equals 14 residues. Trimming took 4 bases from V and 11 from J, leaving 20 bases between them. CDR3 nucleotides: TGTGCCAGCAGCTCGCGGGGCTCCTACAATGAGCAGTACTTC. Translating it yields CASSSRGSYNEQYF.